These 30 T cell receptor beta chains came from one sample sequenced in a study of CXCR3-negative and CXCR3-positive naive CD8 T cells. General study points: CXCR3-positive naive cells had TRB CDR3s that were more hydrophobic than CXCR3-negative naive cells had.

No cognate antigen is known for these TCRs. All TRB cDNA libraries came from 5' RACE performed with UMI labels. No DNA is given; TCRdb re-called the 5' RACE reads and lists each CDR3 protein once. The sample is made up of 49,000 or so distinct CDR3 sequences, and the top ten hold around 0.58% of it. The specimen was naive CXCR3+ CD8+ T cells from blood. Subset given: CD45RO-CCR7+CD27+CD95- naive CD8+ T cells expressing CXCR3 (TNR3+). The receptors shown here come from a human donor in good health. Some clones in this sample may be carry-over from other donors' samples.

The V and J genes are TRBV6-2 or TRBV6-3 and TRBJ2-7; the TCRdb D gene call, TRBD1, has no DNA to confirm it. The CDR3 totals 14 residues. In germline, CDR1 is MNHEY, CDR2 SVGEGT. Here the CDR3 reads CASNPDRESNEQYF.

The chain carries TRBV29-1 and TRBJ2-2. The V gene's germline CDR1 is SQVTM and CDR2 ANQGSEA. This CDR3 is built from 13 residues. The CDR3 reads CSVDRSNTGELFF.

J is TRBJ2-5 and V is TRBV23-1; TCRdb names TRBD2, which stays unverified in the absence of DNA. TRBV23-1 is classed as an ORF, of uncertain function. The CDR3 is made up of 15 amino acids. The CDR3 is CASSPIAPEGETQYF.

The gene calls are TRBV28 and TRBJ1-1; checking the TCRdb D call of TRBD1 is not possible without DNA. The CDR3 sequence is 17 residues long. CDR1 and CDR2 from the germline V gene are MDHEN and SYDVKM. The CDR3 here is CASSLILRIGRNTEAFF. The full variable domain, completed using reference TRBV28 and TRBJ1-1, is DVKVTQSSRYLVKRTGEKVFLECVQDMDHENMFWYRQDPGLGLRLIYFSYDVKMKEKGDIPEGYSVSREKKERFSLILESASTNQTSMYLCASSLILRIGRNTEAFFGQGTRLTVV.

The chain links TRBV12-3 or TRBV12-4 to TRBJ1-2; lacking DNA, the TRBD1 call made by TCRdb goes unchecked. There are 15 residues in the CDR3. CDR3 region: CASSQPGTGGNGYTF.

The V gene is TRBV6-2 or TRBV6-3, the J gene TRBJ2-2; TCRdb reports TRBD1, a call that lacks DNA to check it against. Germline V gives CDR1 MNHEY, CDR2 SVGEGT. The CDR3 is made up of 15 amino acids. The CDR3 sequence is CAGGWGQTNTGELFF.

The rearrangement links TRBV12-3 or TRBV12-4 to TRBJ1-3. The CDR3 totals 12 residues. The CDR3 sequence is CASSLAGDTIYF.

The chain joins TRBV18 to TRBJ1-1; TCRdb's D call, TRBD1, is unchecked because there is no DNA. Germline CDR1 reads KGHSH; CDR2 reads LQKENI. The CDR3 consists of 15 residues. CDR3 in amino acids: CASSPGTPGGTEAFF.

The chain links TRBV7-6 to TRBJ1-1. Looked up from germline, CDR1 is SGHVS and CDR2 is FNYEAQ. This CDR3 contains 13 residues. CDR3 amino acids: CASSLGQGTEAFF.

The V and J genes are TRBV7-9 and TRBJ2-7; TCRdb calls TRBD1, which cannot be checked without DNA. The V gene's germline CDR1 is SEHNR and CDR2 FQNEAQ (reference sequence). This CDR3 is built from 15 residues. The CDR3 spells CASSWFGGPSYEQYF.

The chain employs TRBV28 and TRBJ2-2; the D call from TCRdb, TRBD1, cannot be confirmed without DNA. CDR3 size: 16 residues. The germline V gene encodes CDR1 MDHEN and CDR2 SYDVKM. This CDR3 is CASSLPQGARGGELFF.

V and J are TRBV24-1 and TRBJ2-3; TCRdb calls TRBD1, which cannot be checked without DNA. The CDR3 covers 16 residues. The germline V gene has CDR1 KGHDR and CDR2 SFDVKD. The CDR3 reads CATSDLGQGTSDTQYF.

The chain links TRBV2 to TRBJ1-2. Germline loops: CDR1 SNHLY, CDR2 FYNNEI. This CDR3 is 15 amino acids long. CDR3 region: CASRAKGLFNYGYTF.

The chain recombines TRBV7-3 with TRBJ2-3; the D call from TCRdb, TRBD2, cannot be confirmed without DNA. Germline-derived CDR1 and CDR2 are SGHTA and FQGTGA. This CDR3 region has 15 residues. The CDR3 sequence: CASSGSGAITDTQYF.

J is TRBJ2-1 and V is TRBV29-1; with no DNA, the TCRdb D assignment of TRBD1 cannot be verified. Germline V gives CDR1 SQVTM, CDR2 ANQGSEA. The CDR3 sequence is 14 residues long. The CDR3 reads CSVEGTERYNEQFF.

The chain combines TRBV7-9 with TRBJ2-7; TCRdb lists TRBD2, though no DNA is available to test this call. Germline CDR1 and CDR2: SEHNR and FQNEAQ (reference sequence). CDR3 length: 18 residues. CDR3 sequence reads: CASCLSASAGAWVYEQYF.

V and J are TRBV5-1 and TRBJ1-3. Germline lookup yields CDR1 SGHRS and CDR2 YFSETQ. The CDR3 has 16 amino acids. Here the CDR3 reads CASSPDGTTSGNTIYF.

The gene calls are TRBV15 and TRBJ2-2; TCRdb's assignment of TRBD2 cannot be checked, as there is no DNA. This CDR3 spans 15 amino acids. The germline V gene encodes CDR1 LNHNV and CDR2 YYDKDF (reference sequence). CDR3 sequence: CATSRPLEGTGELFF. Variable domain in full (rest from reference TRBV15 and TRBJ2-2): DAMVIQNPRYQVTQFGKPVTLSCSQTLNHNVMYWYQQKSSQAPKLLFHYYDKDFNNEADTPDNFQSRRPNTSFCFLDIRSPGLGDTAMYLCATSRPLEGTGELFFGEGSRLTVL.

The chain uses TRBV27 and TRBJ2-7; TCRdb's D call, TRBD2, is unchecked because there is no DNA. This CDR3 spans 13 amino acids. CDR1 is MNHEY, CDR2 SMNVEV, per germline (reference sequence). CDR3 sequence reads: CASSSGLELEQYF.

The chain is built from TRBV6-5 and TRBJ1-3; TCRdb indicates TRBD1, and absent DNA this call remains unverified. This CDR3 comprises 18 residues. Germline CDR1 and CDR2: MNHEY and SVGAGI. The CDR3 protein is CASRQQTQAGDRGNTIYF.

This clonotype is labeled medium-sized based on frequency. The V call is TRBV29-1, the J call TRBJ2-2. The germline V gene has CDR1 SQVTM and CDR2 ANQGSEA. The CDR3 consists of 11 residues. CDR3 sequence: CSVRYTGELFF.

The CDR3 sequence is CASRNIGAQETQYF. The chain uses TRBV28 and TRBJ2-5; lacking DNA, the TRBD1 call made by TCRdb goes unchecked. CDR3 length equals 14 residues. CDR1 and CDR2 (germline): MDHEN, SYDVKM.

J is TRBJ2-7 and V is TRBV10-1; TCRdb's D gene call, TRBD2, goes unchecked for lack of DNA. The CDR3 contains 14 residues. From germline, CDR1 is WNHNN and CDR2 SYGVQD (reference sequence). CDR3 in amino acids: CAIKGTPKIYERYF.

The chain employs TRBV29-1 and TRBJ1-2. The germline CDR1 and CDR2 sequences are SQVTM and ANQGSEA. The CDR3 is 15 amino acids. The CDR3 is CSVVPATADLYGYTF.

This rearrangement joins TRBV5-1 to TRBJ2-7; without DNA, the TCRdb call of TRBD1 cannot be checked. This CDR3 spans 15 amino acids. Germline CDR1 reads SGHRS; CDR2 reads YFSETQ. CDR3 loop: CASSGTGLGTYEQYF.

The rearrangement uses TRBV7-8 and TRBJ2-1; TCRdb's D call of TRBD1 is untestable without DNA. This CDR3 has 14 residues. Germline values: CDR1 SGHVS, CDR2 FQNEAQ. This chain's CDR3 is CASRGEGTGYEQFF.

The chain has TRBV14 and TRBJ2-5; TCRdb indicates TRBD1, and absent DNA this call remains unverified. Germline CDR1 reads SGHDN; CDR2 reads FVKESK. The CDR3 is 15 residues long. The CDR3: CASSQAYTGSETQYF.

The chain employs TRBV29-1 and TRBJ2-7; with no DNA, the TCRdb D assignment of TRBD2 cannot be verified. There are 14 residues in the CDR3. The V gene's germline CDR1 is SQVTM and CDR2 ANQGSEA. CDR3 sequence: CSVTLAGGTYEQYF.

The chain carries TRBV7-9 and TRBJ2-7; without DNA, the TCRdb call of TRBD1 cannot be checked. The germline V gene has CDR1 SEHNR and CDR2 FQNEAQ (reference sequence). This CDR3 has 13 amino acids. The CDR3 spells CASKAGESYEQYF.

V gene TRBV6-2 or TRBV6-3 combines with J gene TRBJ1-6. This CDR3 is built from 15 residues. Germline V CDR1 and CDR2: MNHEY, SVGEGT. The CDR3 here is CASSSRDSYNSPLHF.